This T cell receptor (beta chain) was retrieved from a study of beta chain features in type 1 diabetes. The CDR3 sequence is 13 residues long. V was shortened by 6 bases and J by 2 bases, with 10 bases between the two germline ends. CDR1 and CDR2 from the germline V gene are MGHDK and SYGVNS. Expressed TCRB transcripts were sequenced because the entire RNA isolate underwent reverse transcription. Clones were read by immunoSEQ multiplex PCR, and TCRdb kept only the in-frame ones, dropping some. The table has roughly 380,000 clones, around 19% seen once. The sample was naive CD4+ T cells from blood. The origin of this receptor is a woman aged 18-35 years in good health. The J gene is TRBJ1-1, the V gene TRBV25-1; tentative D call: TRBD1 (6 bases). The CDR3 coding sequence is TGTGCCAGCAGGGACAGACTAAACACTGAAGCTTTCTTT. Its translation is CASRDRLNTEAFF.